This TCR beta chain was recovered during a study of T-cell memory formation after mild COVID-19. Study as a whole: TCR clusters largely stayed donor specific. Study outcomes and limitations: The study found contracting CD4+ clones mainly in CM and EM and contracting CD8+ clones in EMRA. Day 15 to 85 contractors were CD4/CD8 balanced; later expanders leaned CD4+.

TCRdb recomputed calls from the 5' RACE reads with MiXCR, one row per CDR3 protein. Here the sample spans 180,000 or so distinct CDR3 sequences, about 9.9% being singletons. This clonotype has just a few counts. Antigen unknown. CDR1 is SGHDT, CDR2 YYEEEE, per germline. The CDR3 loop spans 12 amino acids. The ends were cut back, 2 bases at V and 3 bases at J, with 6 bases in the middle. The J gene is TRBJ2-7, the V gene TRBV5-6, with D hard to call. The sequenced sample was PBMCs or a T cell subset sorted from them (not recorded which). The TCR originated in a man aged 18-30 years who had mild COVID-19 (a few samples of this study predate the infection). Cell type and time point are not known. The CDR3: CASSLLFYEQYF. Here the CDR3 DNA reads TGTGCCAGCAGCTTACTGTTCTACGAGCAGTACTTC.